Listed below are T cell receptor beta chains from one sample, sequenced in a study of identical twins. TCRdb passed the 5' RACE reads through MiXCR, listing each CDR3 protein once. The table lists around 140,000 distinct CDR3 sequences, approximately 3.5% of them singletons. Sequencing was performed on memory T cells sorted from blood. The receptors were sampled from a man younger than 35 in good health. The CDR3 runs from the conserved cysteine through the conserved F or W. A D gene is named only where the DNA matches it firmly. Clone size is not always given. Where it is, it says once, few, many or a class for expanded clones.

V gene	J gene	D gene	clone size	CDR3 DNA	CDR3 protein
TRBV5-1	TRBJ1-1	-	many	TGCGCCAGCAGCTTGGGCAGTATGAGCACTGAAGCTTTCTTT	CASSLGSMSTEAFF
TRBV14	TRBJ2-7	-	-	TGTGCCAGCAGCCATGCAGGGAAAAAACCCTACGAGCAGTACTTC	CASSHAGKKPYEQYF
TRBV3-1	TRBJ1-2	-	many	TGTGCCAGCAGCCAAGGGACATTAGGCTACACCTTC	CASSQGTLGYTF
TRBV7-9	TRBJ1-2	-	many	TGTGCCAGCAGCCTTAAGAAACCTACCCTGGGAGGCTACACCTTC	CASSLKKPTLGGYTF
TRBV5-1	TRBJ1-1	-	many	TGCGCCAGCAGCTTGGTTCCGGGCAACACTGAAGCTTTCTTT	CASSLVPGNTEAFF
TRBV7-2	TRBJ2-7	TRBD1	many	TGTGCCAGCAGCCCAGACAGGGGTTCCAACGAGCAGTACTTC	CASSPDRGSNEQYF
TRBV10-3	TRBJ2-1	-	many	TGTGCCACCCAACTCCGGGACAATGAGCAGTTCTTC	CATQLRDNEQFF
TRBV4-3	TRBJ1-6	-	many	TGCGCCAGCAGCCAAGTCACGGGCTGGTCACCCCTCCACTTT	CASSQVTGWSPLHF
TRBV6-5	TRBJ2-1	TRBD2	many	TGTGCCAGCAGTTACTCCCGACTAGCGGGAGTAGGGAATGAGCAGTTCTTC	CASSYSRLAGVGNEQFF
TRBV7-8	TRBJ1-2	-	many	TGTGCCAGCAGCTTAGCGAAGACAGGCTACACCTTC	CASSLAKTGYTF
TRBV10-3	TRBJ2-5	TRBD2	many	TGTGCCATCAGTGGACTAGCGGGAGGAGAGACCCAGTACTTC	CAISGLAGGETQYF
TRBV2	TRBJ2-2	TRBD2	many	TGTGCCAGCGTCCTAGCGGGATTAGGCACCGGGGAGCTGTTTTTT	CASVLAGLGTGELFF
TRBV6-5	TRBJ2-2	TRBD2	many	TGTGCCAGCAGTTACTCGCGGGGGGCGAACACCGGGGAGCTGTTTTTT	CASSYSRGANTGELFF
TRBV29-1	TRBJ2-1	TRBD2	many	TGCAGCGTGGAGGGACTAGCGGGAGGACTCTCCTACAATGAGCAGTTCTTC	CSVEGLAGGLSYNEQFF
TRBV7-9	TRBJ2-1	-	many	TGTGCCAGCAGCCCAGACCACATGGCTACTGAGCAGTTCTTC	CASSPDHMATEQFF
TRBV20-1	TRBJ1-1	TRBD1	many	TGCAGTGCTAGAACAGGGGTTGAAGCTTTCTTT	CSARTGVEAFF
TRBV7-9	TRBJ1-4	-	few	TGTGCCAACCCAGGGGAAGGTGAAAAACTGTTTTTT	CANPGEGEKLFF
TRBV20-1	TRBJ1-5	-	many	TGCAGTGTCCCAGAAGTCGGCCATCAGCCCCAGCATTTT	CSVPEVGHQPQHF
TRBV6-2/TRBV6-3	TRBJ1-2	-	many	TGTGCCAGCAGTTCGGGGGGCTATGGCTACACCTTC	CASSSGGYGYTF
TRBV9	TRBJ2-2	TRBD2	many	TGTGCCAGCAGCGTCCTTAGCGGGATTACCGGGGAGCTGTTTTTT	CASSVLSGITGELFF
TRBV7-3	TRBJ2-5	TRBD2	many	TGTGCCAGCAGCGTTAGGGCGGGAGGTTTAGAGACCCAGTACTTC	CASSVRAGGLETQYF
TRBV7-2	TRBJ2-7	TRBD1	many	TGTGCCAGCAGCTTACGGACAGGGGACGAGCAGTACTTC	CASSLRTGDEQYF